The entry below describes one T cell receptor (beta chain). In the original workflow: Nucleated cell counts were estimated from reference gene primer amplification. Profiled with immunoSEQ multiplex PCR; TCRdb holds only in-frame clones, not every one. That table gives V, J and clone size, and the DNA gave D and trimming. The repertoire consists of some 220,000 clones, with less than 90% occurring once and the leading ten covering about a sixth. These data come from a study of blood T cell repertoires in COVID-19. Study as a whole: Samples of COVID-19 (acute and convalescent) were obtained from the United States, Italy and Spain. T cells, B-cell-depleted T cells, or PBMCs provided the cDNA or gDNA that served as material.

The sample taken for sequencing was peripheral blood. The source of this sequence is a woman of 80 years or more with active or convalescent COVID-19.

The chain's CDR3 is CASSLDVRQNQPQHF. DNA for the CDR3: TGCGCCAGCAGCTTAGACGTCAGACAGAATCAGCCCCAGCATTTT. This chain links TRBV5-1 with TRBJ1-5; D is perhaps TRBD1 (5 bases). V dropped 2 bases and J dropped 4 bases, with 13 bases sitting between them. The germline CDR1 and CDR2 sequences are SGHRS and YFSETQ. CDR3 length: 15 residues.